The 9 T cell receptor beta chains reported below all come from one sample, sequenced in a study of shared clonotypes between healthy human individuals. The assay was immunoSEQ multiplex PCR, and TCRdb's table has in-frame clones only and misses some. The repertoire has about 1,900,000 clones, around 96% of them found once; the top ten carry 1% to 1.5%. CD45RO-negative, CCR7-positively selected cells formed the naive CD8 fraction, excluding terminally differentiated effector memory CD45RA+ cells. Material for sequencing was naive CD8+ T cells sorted from blood. These receptors all stem from a young man in good health.

Points on this clone: It may be a read error: a sequence one base away is much more abundant. Within the sample, other DNA sequences also encode this same CDR3. CDR3 sequence: CASSLTTDTQYF. CDR3 sequence (DNA): TGTGCCAGCAGCCTAACCACAGATACGCAGTATTTT. The rearrangement joins TRBV5-6 to TRBJ2-3; D not resolved. Between the trimmed V and J ends, which lost 4 bases and 2 bases, there was a span of 5 bases. The germline gives CDR1 SGHDT, CDR2 YYEEEE. The CDR3 is made up of 12 amino acids.

This chain connects TRBV5-1 to TRBJ1-2; D ambiguous. The CDR3 extends over 14 amino acids. The ends were cut back, 2 bases at V and 4 bases at J, with 12 bases in the middle. Germline V gives CDR1 SGHRS, CDR2 YFSETQ. CDR3: CASSLGGGVYGYTF. The CDR3 DNA sequence: TGCGCCAGCAGCTTAGGAGGTGGGGTCTATGGCTACACCTTC. Looking up the rest from reference TRBV5-1 and TRBJ1-2 gives the full variable domain: KAGVTQTPRYLIKTRGQQVTLSCSPISGHRSVSWYQQTPGQGLQFLFEYFSETQRNKGNFPGRFSGRQFSNSRSEMNVSTLELGDSALYLCASSLGGGVYGYTFGSGTRLTVV.

The chain couples TRBV10-2 to TRBJ1-1; D gene uncertain. V lost 2 bases, J lost 1 base, and 8 bases lay in between. Looked up from germline, CDR1 is WSHSY and CDR2 is SAAADI. CDR3 size: 14 residues. CDR3 DNA sequence: TGCGCCAGCAGTGAGGACGGATCGAACACTGAAGCTTTCTTT. Residues: CASSEDGSNTEAFF.

The rearrangement uses TRBV7-9 and TRBJ2-2, with D perhaps matching TRBD1 or TRBD2 (5 bases each). V was clipped by 1 base and J by 6 bases, with 15 bases between them. Germline CDR1 reads SEHNR; CDR2 reads FQNEAQ (reference sequence). The CDR3 is 16 residues long. CDR3 amino acids: CASSLVEGPLSGELFF. CDR3 coding DNA: TGTGCCAGCAGCTTAGTAGAGGGACCTTTATCCGGGGAGCTGTTTTTT.

This clone was picked up one time. The V and J genes are TRBV11-2 and TRBJ2-7, with D maybe TRBD1 (5 bases). Between the trimmed V and J ends, which lost 3 bases and 5 bases, there was a span of 11 bases. Germline assignment: CDR1 SGHAT and CDR2 FQNNGV. CDR3 length equals 13 residues. CDR3 in DNA: TGTGCCAGCAGCTTGAGAACAGGACACGAGCAGTACTTC. Amino acids: CASSLRTGHEQYF.

Details on this clone: Other DNA sequences from this sample encode an identical CDR3 as well. V and J are TRBV27 and TRBJ1-5; D gene ambiguous. The CDR3 covers 12 residues. Germline-derived CDR1 and CDR2 are MNHEY and SMNVEV (reference sequence). The V and J ends lost 5 bases and 7 bases respectively, with 9 bases between them. DNA for the CDR3: TGTGCCAGCAGTCAAGGTGGGCAGCCCCAGCATTTT. Protein: CASSQGGQPQHF.

This rearrangement joins TRBV19 to TRBJ2-6; D possibly corresponds to TRBD1 (6 bases). Germline V gene sequence: CDR1 LNHDA, CDR2 SQIVND (reference sequence). V lost 5 bases to trimming and J lost 0 bases, with 23 bases between them. The length of the CDR3 is 20 residues. The CDR3 reads CASSPERQAITLSGANVLTF. The CDR3 DNA follows: TGTGCCAGTAGTCCTGAGCGACAGGCCATAACTCTCTCTGGGGCCAACGTCCTGACTTTC.

For this clone: Within the sample, other DNA sequences also encode this same CDR3. The rearrangement links TRBV4-1 to TRBJ2-3, with 11 bases lining up with TRBD2. J was trimmed by 1 base and V by 1 base; bases with no gene match: 4. The length of the CDR3 is 17 residues. Germline V gene lookup returns CDR1 MGHRA and CDR2 YSYEKL. CDR3 bases: TGCGCCAGCAGCCAAGGACTAGCGGGGTGGGGCACAGATACGCAGTATTTT. Residues: CASSQGLAGWGTDTQYF.

The chain is built from TRBV4-3 and TRBJ1-4; 7 bases align to TRBD1. The CDR3 length is 15 residues. Germline assignment: CDR1 LGHNA and CDR2 YSLEER. With V trimmed by 4 bases and J by 8 bases, 10 bases remained unmatched. The CDR3 DNA follows: TGCGCCAGCAGCCTGAGTTGGACAGGTGGGGAAAAACTGTTTTTT. It is translated as CASSLSWTGGEKLFF.